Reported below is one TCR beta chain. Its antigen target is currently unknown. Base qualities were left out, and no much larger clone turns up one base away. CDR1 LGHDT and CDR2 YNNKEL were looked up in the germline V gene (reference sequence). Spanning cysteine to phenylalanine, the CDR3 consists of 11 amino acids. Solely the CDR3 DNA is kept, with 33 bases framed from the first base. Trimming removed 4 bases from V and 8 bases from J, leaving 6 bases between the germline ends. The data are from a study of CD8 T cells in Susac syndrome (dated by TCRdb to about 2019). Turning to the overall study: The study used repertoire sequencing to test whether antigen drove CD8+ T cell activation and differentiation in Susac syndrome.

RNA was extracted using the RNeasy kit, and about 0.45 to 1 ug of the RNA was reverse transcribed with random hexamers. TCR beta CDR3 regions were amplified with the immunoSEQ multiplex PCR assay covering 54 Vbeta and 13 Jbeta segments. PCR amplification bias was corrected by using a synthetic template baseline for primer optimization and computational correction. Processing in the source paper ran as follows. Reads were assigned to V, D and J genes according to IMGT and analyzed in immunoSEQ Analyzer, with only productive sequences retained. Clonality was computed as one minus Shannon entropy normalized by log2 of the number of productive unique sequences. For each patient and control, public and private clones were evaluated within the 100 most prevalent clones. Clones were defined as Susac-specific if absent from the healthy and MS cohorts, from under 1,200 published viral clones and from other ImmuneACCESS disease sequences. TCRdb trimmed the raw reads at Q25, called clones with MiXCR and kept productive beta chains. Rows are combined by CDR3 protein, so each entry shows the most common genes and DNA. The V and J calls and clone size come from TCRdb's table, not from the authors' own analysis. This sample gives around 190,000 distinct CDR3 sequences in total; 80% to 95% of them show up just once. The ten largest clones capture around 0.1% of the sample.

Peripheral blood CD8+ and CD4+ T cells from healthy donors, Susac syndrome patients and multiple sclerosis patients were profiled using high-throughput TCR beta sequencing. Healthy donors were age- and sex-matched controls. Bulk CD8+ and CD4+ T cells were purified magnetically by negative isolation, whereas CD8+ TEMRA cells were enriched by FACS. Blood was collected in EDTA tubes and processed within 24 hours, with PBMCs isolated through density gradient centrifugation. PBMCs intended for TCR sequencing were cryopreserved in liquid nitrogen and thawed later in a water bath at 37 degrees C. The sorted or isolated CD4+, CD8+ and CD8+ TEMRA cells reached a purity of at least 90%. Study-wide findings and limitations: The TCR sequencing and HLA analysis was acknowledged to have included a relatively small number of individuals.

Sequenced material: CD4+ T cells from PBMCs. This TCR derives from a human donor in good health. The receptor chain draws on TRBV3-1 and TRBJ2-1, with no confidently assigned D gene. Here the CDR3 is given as CASSRHDEQFF. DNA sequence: TGTGCCAGCAGCCGACATGATGAGCAGTTCTTC.